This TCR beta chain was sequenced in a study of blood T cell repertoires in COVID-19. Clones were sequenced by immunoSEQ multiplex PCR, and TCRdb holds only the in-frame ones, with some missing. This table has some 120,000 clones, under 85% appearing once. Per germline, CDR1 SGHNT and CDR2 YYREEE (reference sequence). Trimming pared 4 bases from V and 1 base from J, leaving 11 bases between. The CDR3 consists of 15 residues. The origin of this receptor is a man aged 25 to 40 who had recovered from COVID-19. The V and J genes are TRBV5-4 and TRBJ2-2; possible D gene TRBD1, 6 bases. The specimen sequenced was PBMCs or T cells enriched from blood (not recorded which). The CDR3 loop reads CASSTPGQNTGELFF. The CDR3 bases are TGTGCCAGCAGCACACCGGGACAGAACACCGGGGAGCTGTTTTTT.